This entry lists 28 T cell receptor beta chains sequenced from one sample in a study of blood T cell repertoires in COVID-19. The protocol was immunoSEQ multiplex PCR, while the TCRdb copy is restricted to in-frame clones and leaves out a portion. The sample has 45,000 to 65,000 clones; about 88% are singletons. The sample comprised peripheral blood. The receptors were gathered from a human donor in a cohort sampled during active COVID-19.

This clone was detected once. The genes are TRBV7-9 and TRBJ2-3; 7 bases are shared with TRBD2. The V and J ends lost 5 bases and 4 bases, in that order; junction bases with no gene match: 12. The length of the CDR3 is 16 residues. Germline-derived CDR1 and CDR2 are SEHNR and FQNEAQ (reference sequence). CDR3 amino acids: CASSPGRLVSADTQYF. CDR3 DNA sequence: TGTGCCAGCAGCCCCGGGAGGCTCGTTAGTGCAGATACGCAGTATTTT.

The chain recombines TRBV5-1 with TRBJ1-4; 7 positions match TRBD1. Germline assignment: CDR1 SGHRS and CDR2 YFSETQ. CDR3 length: 13 residues. The V segment lost 4 bases and the J segment 8 bases; nucleotides outside the gene matches: 5. The CDR3 sequence is CASSTGDSEKLFF. The CDR3 nucleotides are TGCGCCAGCAGCACAGGGGACAGCGAAAAACTGTTTTTT.

The V and J genes are TRBV5-6 and TRBJ2-2, with a weak D call TRBD2 (5 bases). Deletions cut 1 base from V and 3 bases from J, with 7 bases between. Per germline, CDR1 SGHDT and CDR2 YYEEEE. The CDR3 is made up of 14 amino acids. The CDR3 reads CASSLSGYTGELFF. CDR3 in DNA: TGTGCCAGCAGCTTGTCGGGGTACACCGGGGAGCTGTTTTTT. The whole variable domain, remainder taken from reference TRBV5-6 and TRBJ2-2, is DAGVTQSPTHLIKTRGQQVTLRCSPKSGHDTVSWYQQALGQGPQFIFQYYEEEERQRGNFPDRFSGHQFPNYSSELNVNALLLGDSALYLCASSLSGYTGELFFGEGSRLTVL.

V and J are TRBV9 and TRBJ1-1; D gene ambiguous. In germline, CDR1 is SGDLS, CDR2 YYNGEE. This CDR3 is 15 amino acids long. The ends were cut back, 3 bases at V and 1 base at J, with 13 bases in the middle. This CDR3 reads CASSEWEEGNTEAFF. CDR3 DNA: TGTGCCAGCAGCGAGTGGGAGGAGGGGAACACTGAAGCTTTCTTT.

This chain links TRBV7-6 with TRBJ2-3, with D perhaps matching TRBD2 (9 bases). This CDR3 has 17 amino acids. V was trimmed by 5 bases and J by 4 bases, leaving 22 bases between them. Germline CDR1 SGHVS, CDR2 FNYEAQ. Here the CDR3 DNA reads TGTGCCAGCAGCCCTGCAGGGGGCGGGAGGGCCGCAGATACGCAGTATTTT. Amino acids: CASSPAGGGRAADTQYF.

The chain combines TRBV19 with TRBJ1-5, with D possibly TRBD1 on 5 matching bases. The germline V and J ends were trimmed by 3 bases and 1 base, with 13 bases remaining between them. In germline, CDR1 is LNHDA, CDR2 SQIVND (reference sequence). The CDR3 consists of 16 residues. The CDR3 loop reads CASSMEQGRSNQPQHF. The CDR3 DNA is TGTGCCAGTAGTATGGAGCAGGGCAGGAGCAATCAGCCCCAGCATTTT.

The chain joins TRBV19 to TRBJ2-7, with 8 bases matching TRBD1. CDR1 and CDR2 from the germline V gene are LNHDA and SQIVND (reference sequence). The V segment lost 3 bases and the J segment 6 bases; nucleotides outside the gene matches: 19. The CDR3 is 18 amino acids. CDR3 protein: CASSMTQGATTSPSEQYF. The CDR3 nucleotides read TGTGCCAGTAGTATGACCCAGGGGGCGACAACTTCGCCCTCCGAGCAGTACTTC.

The rearrangement joins TRBV13 to TRBJ2-5; possibly TRBD2 for D (6 bases). Trimming removed 3 bases at V and 9 bases at J, with 20 bases between. Per germline, CDR1 PRHDT and CDR2 FYEKMQ (reference sequence). The CDR3 contains 15 residues. Here the CDR3 reads CASSLDSTGLWAQYF. Written as DNA, the CDR3 is TGTGCCAGCAGCTTGGACTCCACGGGACTTTGGGCCCAGTACTTC.

CDR3: CASSKGQGGETQYF. Written as DNA, the CDR3 is TGTGCCAGCTCAAAGGGACAGGGGGGCGAGACCCAGTACTTC. The chain links TRBV18 to TRBJ2-5; 11 bases map to TRBD1. The trim removed 5 bases at V and 5 bases at J, leaving 4 bases unmatched. Germline CDR1 is KGHSH and CDR2 is LQKENI. This CDR3 spans 14 amino acids.

The chain has TRBV9 and TRBJ2-4; 8 nucleotides align to TRBD1. The germline V gene has CDR1 SGDLS and CDR2 YYNGEE. Germline trimming cut 7 bases from V and 8 bases from J; bases unmatched to any gene: 8. This CDR3 has 13 amino acids. The CDR3 reads CASAADRGYIQYF. CDR3 DNA sequence: TGTGCCAGCGCCGCTGACAGGGGATACATTCAGTACTTC.

This chain links TRBV18 with TRBJ1-2; 7 nucleotides line up with TRBD1. The CDR3 loop spans 17 amino acids. V lost 3 bases, J lost 2 bases, and 12 bases stayed unmatched. The germline gives CDR1 KGHSH, CDR2 LQKENI. The CDR3 here is CASSPLLDRELNYGYTF. Written as DNA, the CDR3 is TGTGCCAGCTCACCGCTCTTAGACAGGGAACTCAACTATGGCTACACCTTC.

The chain combines TRBV5-1 with TRBJ2-4, with 8 bases lining up with TRBD2. The CDR3 runs 15 residues. In germline, CDR1 is SGHRS, CDR2 YFSETQ. The ends lost 5 bases at V and 2 bases at J; junction bases unmatched: 6. CDR3 in DNA: TGCGCCAGCAGTCCCGCGGGGGGTACCAAAAACATTCAGTACTTC. Translating it yields CASSPAGGTKNIQYF. The complete variable domain, with remaining parts taken from reference TRBV5-1 and TRBJ2-4, reads KAGVTQTPRYLIKTRGQQVTLSCSPISGHRSVSWYQQTPGQGLQFLFEYFSETQRNKGNFPGRFSGRQFSNSRSEMNVSTLELGDSALYLCASSPAGGTKNIQYFGAGTRLSVL.

The V and J genes are TRBV4-1 and TRBJ2-1; D might be TRBD2 (6 bases). V lost 5 bases to trimming and J lost 0 bases, with 14 bases between them. Germline V gene data show CDR1 as MGHRA and CDR2 as YSYEKL. This CDR3 contains 16 residues. The CDR3 here is CASSVVATSSYNEQFF. The CDR3 DNA is TGCGCCAGCAGCGTAGTAGCGACTAGCTCCTACAATGAGCAGTTCTTC.

This sequence joins TRBV6-1 and TRBJ1-1; no clear D. Trimming left V 5 bases short and J 1 base short, with 8 bases between. CDR3 length: 13 residues. Germline values: CDR1 MNHNS, CDR2 SASEGT. The CDR3 protein is CASSLAENTEAFF. CDR3 coding DNA: TGTGCCAGCAGTCTGGCGGAGAACACTGAAGCTTTCTTT.

The chain employs TRBV6-6 and TRBJ1-1; possible D gene TRBD1, 6 bases. This CDR3 is 14 amino acids long. V was shortened by 5 bases and J by 4 bases, with 14 bases between the two germline ends. In germline, CDR1 is MNHNY, CDR2 SVGAGI (reference sequence). The CDR3 loop reads CASSSRVGGTEAFF. CDR3 in DNA: TGTGCCAGCAGTAGCAGGGTAGGGGGCACTGAAGCTTTCTTT.

The chain recombines TRBV4-2 with TRBJ2-3; 11 bases map to TRBD2. Germline trimming cut 0 bases from V and 2 bases from J; bases unmatched to any gene: 10. This CDR3 has 19 amino acids. Germline values: CDR1 LGHNA, CDR2 YNFKEQ. The DNA for the CDR3 is TGTGCCAGCAGCCAAGATCGAATTAGCGGGGGGGCGGCCACAGATACGCAGTATTTT. Amino acid sequence: CASSQDRISGGAATDTQYF.

This clone was counted once. The V and J genes are TRBV28 and TRBJ2-4; 10 nucleotides line up with TRBD1. Germline V gives CDR1 MDHEN, CDR2 SYDVKM. This CDR3 contains 14 residues. J lost 9 bases, V lost 4 bases, and 6 bases had no gene match. CDR3 nucleotides: TGTGCCAGCAGTTCAACCGGGACAGGGGCCATTCAGTACTTC. The encoded protein is CASSSTGTGAIQYF.

V usage is TRBV28 and J usage is TRBJ1-2; D not resolved. V was clipped by 3 bases and J by 2 bases, with 7 bases between them. The CDR3 consists of 13 residues. Per the germline V gene, CDR1 is MDHEN and CDR2 is SYDVKM. The CDR3 nucleotides are TGTGCCAGCAGTTTTGGAGGGAACTATGGCTACACCTTC. It is translated as CASSFGGNYGYTF.

The chain recombines TRBV4-1 with TRBJ2-3; 9 bases are a match to TRBD2. The CDR3 loop spans 16 amino acids. The J segment lost 4 bases and the V segment lost 4 bases, leaving 9 bases of the junction unmatched. CDR1 and CDR2 from the germline V gene are MGHRA and YSYEKL. CDR3 nucleotides: TGCGCCAGCAGCCCCCAAGCGGGAGGTAGCGCAGATACGCAGTATTTT. Translated: CASSPQAGGSADTQYF.

The chain links TRBV9 to TRBJ2-2, with TRBD1 matching over 10 bases. This CDR3 is 17 amino acids long. The germline gives CDR1 SGDLS, CDR2 YYNGEE. V was clipped by 0 bases and J by 5 bases; unmatched bases: 7. As DNA, the CDR3 is TGTGCCAGCAGCGTAGCCCGGGGGACAGGGGAGACCGGGGAGCTGTTTTTT. Translated: CASSVARGTGETGELFF.

This clone has a single count. This chain links TRBV6-6 with TRBJ2-3; the D gene is possibly TRBD1 (5 bases). Trimming removed 6 bases from V and 2 bases from J, with 18 bases in between. Germline CDR1 MNHNY, CDR2 SVGAGI (reference sequence). The CDR3 is 16 residues long. The CDR3 here is CASSGQGAGVTDTQYF. The CDR3 DNA follows: TGTGCCAGCAGCGGGCAGGGTGCAGGCGTCACAGATACGCAGTATTTT.

The rearrangement uses TRBV6-4 and TRBJ1-2; D is possibly TRBD1 (5 bases). V shed 0 bases and J shed 8 bases, with 16 bases lying between them. Germline CDR1 is MRHNA and CDR2 is SNTAGT. The CDR3 runs to 15 residues. The chain's CDR3 is CASSDSGARKGGYTF. The CDR3 DNA reads TGTGCCAGCAGTGACTCTGGGGCGAGGAAGGGAGGCTACACCTTC.

This chain joins TRBV27 and TRBJ1-4, with D unclear. The CDR3 length is 14 residues. V was pared by 3 bases and J by 4 bases, with 9 bases between. Germline values: CDR1 MNHEY, CDR2 SMNVEV (reference sequence). CDR3 bases: TGTGCCAGCAGTTTCCAGAACATTAATGAAAAACTGTTTTTT. Protein: CASSFQNINEKLFF.

This clone was detected only once. The chain has TRBV5-1 and TRBJ1-1; D perhaps matches TRBD1 (6 bases). This CDR3 region has 16 residues. Germline V lookup: CDR1 SGHRS, CDR2 YFSETQ. V dropped 6 bases and J dropped 0 bases, with 18 bases sitting between them. The CDR3 bases are TGCGCCAGCAAAGGTGGGGGCGCGTTAATGAACACTGAAGCTTTCTTT. Encoded protein: CASKGGGALMNTEAFF.

This clone occurred many times. The chain links TRBV7-6 to TRBJ1-5; TRBD1 might be the D (5 bases). The CDR3 is 15 residues long. CDR1 SGHVS and CDR2 FNYEAQ come from the germline V gene. The V end lost 4 bases, the J end lost 2 bases, and 12 bases lay between the germline ends. The CDR3 region is CASSSNQGGNQPQHF. In DNA, the CDR3 is TGTGCCAGCAGCTCCAATCAGGGTGGCAATCAGCCCCAGCATTTT.

The chain is built from TRBV7-2 and TRBJ2-5, with D perhaps TRBD1 (6 bases). Trimming removed 5 bases at V and 5 bases at J, with 18 bases between. Germline V gives CDR1 SGHTA, CDR2 FQGNSA. The CDR3 totals 15 residues. CDR3 region: CASSPDLGAGETQYF. CDR3 nucleotide sequence: TGTGCCAGCAGCCCCGACTTGGGGGCAGGCGAGACCCAGTACTTC.

In DNA, the CDR3 is TGTGCCAGCAGTGCCTTTCGAGCGGAAGGCTACACCTTC. Its translation is CASSAFRAEGYTF. The rearrangement uses TRBV25-1 and TRBJ1-2; D not resolved. Trimming took off 4 bases at V and 8 bases at J, with 14 bases between the two ends. Germline CDR1 reads MGHDK; CDR2 reads SYGVNS. The CDR3 length is 13 residues.

The chain carries TRBV28 and TRBJ2-1; 15 bases are shared with TRBD2. V dropped 4 bases and J dropped 7; count of bases not matched to a gene: 8. CDR1 and CDR2 (germline): MDHEN, SYDVKM. This CDR3 is built from 17 residues. This CDR3 reads CASSSLGLAGGANEQFF. CDR3 sequence (DNA): TGTGCCAGCAGTTCCCTCGGACTAGCGGGGGGGGCAAATGAGCAGTTCTTC.